A single sample is the source of the 10 T cell receptor beta chains below, sequenced in a study of blood T cells in healthy people across ages. Alongside a J-beta primer mix, a sample-barcoded 5' primer served in a second PCR lasting about 7 to 12 cycles. MiXCR was run by TCRdb on the 5' RACE reads, yielding one entry per CDR3 protein. The table records more than 550,000 distinct CDR3 sequences, approximately 22% of them present only once. Sequenced: blood. The receptors originated from a man between 65 and 80 years old in good health.

The J gene is TRBJ1-2, the V gene TRBV29-1; no firm D call. From germline, CDR1 is SQVTM and CDR2 ANQGSEA. Trimming shortened V by 4 bases and J by 1 base, and 7 bases separated the two germline ends. This CDR3 contains 12 residues. DNA for the CDR3: TGCAGCGTTGGGGTCATTAACTATGGCTACACCTTC. Its translation: CSVGVINYGYTF.

The chain combines TRBV10-3 with TRBJ2-3, with D unclear. CDR1 and CDR2 (germline): ENHRY, SYGVKD. The germline V and J ends were trimmed by 6 bases and 0 bases, with 22 bases remaining between them. The CDR3 contains 18 residues. The CDR3 protein is CAISGLGRNKASTDTQYF. CDR3 coding DNA: TGTGCCATCAGCGGGTTAGGGCGTAACAAGGCTAGCACAGATACGCAGTATTTT.

V is TRBV20-1 and J is TRBJ1-1, with D possibly matching TRBD1 (5 bases). Trimming took 7 bases from V and 1 from J, leaving 22 bases between them. The CDR3 contains 16 residues. The germline V gene has CDR1 DFQATT and CDR2 SNEGSKA (reference sequence). Here the CDR3 DNA reads TGCAGTGTTCGAGGGGTGGGTTTCCCCACGAACACTGAAGCTTTCTTT. Its translation: CSVRGVGFPTNTEAFF.

This clonotype has a handful of counts. V and J are TRBV7-9 and TRBJ2-1; 13 positions match TRBD2. The CDR3 consists of 16 residues. With V trimmed by 5 bases and J by 9 bases, 10 bases remained unmatched. CDR1 and CDR2 from the germline V gene are SEHNR and FQNEAQ (reference sequence). CDR3 DNA sequence: TGTGCCAGCAGCAAAAGCTTACTAGCGGGGGGGCCTGAGCAGTTCTTC. Its translation is CASSKSLLAGGPEQFF.

This clonotype was detected a few times. CDR3 DNA sequence: TGCAGTGCTAGAGCTAGCGGCCAAGAGACCCAGTACTTC. It yields the protein CSARASGQETQYF. This rearrangement joins TRBV20-1 to TRBJ2-5; 7 nucleotides line up with TRBD2. The ends lost 1 base at V and 1 base at J; junction bases unmatched: 0. The germline gives CDR1 DFQATT, CDR2 SNEGSKA (reference sequence). The CDR3 is 13 amino acids.

The chain is built from TRBV11-2 and TRBJ2-5, with unresolved D. TRBJ2-1 explains the end of the DNA better; the J call may be wrong. Germline V gives CDR1 SGHAT, CDR2 FQNNGV. The CDR3 is 14 residues long. The CDR3 DNA reads TGTGCCAGCAGCCCTGGTATAGCACGCGGTGAGCAGTTCTTC. Its translation is CASSPGIARGEQFF.

V and J are TRBV20-1 and TRBJ1-2; the D gene is possibly TRBD1 (6 bases). The CDR3 extends over 13 amino acids. V lost 2 bases and J 5 bases, leaving 12 bases between the germline ends. Germline assignment: CDR1 DFQATT and CDR2 SNEGSKA (reference sequence). This CDR3 reads CSARLTGRYGYTF. The CDR3, as DNA: TGCAGTGCTAGACTCACAGGGCGATATGGCTACACCTTC.

This clonotype has a handful of counts. This chain links TRBV12-3 or TRBV12-4 with TRBJ1-5; D gene uncertain. Trimming removed 2 bases at V and 5 bases at J, with 7 bases between. The CDR3 contains 13 residues. The CDR3 loop reads CASSLNSDQPQHF. DNA of the CDR3: TGTGCCAGCAGTTTAAACAGCGATCAGCCCCAGCATTTT.

This clonotype has a handful of counts. The rearrangement links TRBV20-1 to TRBJ2-5; D could derive from TRBD1 or TRBD2 (6 bases each). Germline CDR1 reads DFQATT; CDR2 reads SNEGSKA (reference sequence). CDR3 length: 14 amino acids. Trimming pared 5 bases from V and 5 bases from J, leaving 18 bases between. As DNA, the CDR3 is TGCAGTGCTGGACAGTGGGGGGCCAGGGAGACCCAGTACTTC. This encodes CSAGQWGARETQYF.

There are a few counts of this clonotype. The J gene is TRBJ1-2, the V gene TRBV3-1, with TRBD1 matching over 10 bases. The CDR3 consists of 12 residues. The junction had 1 base not matched to a gene; V was cut back by 8 bases and J by 4 bases. Looked up from germline, CDR1 is LGHDT and CDR2 is YNNKEL (reference sequence). CDR3: CASRDRGYGYTF. The CDR3 DNA sequence: TGTGCCAGCCGGGACAGGGGCTATGGCTACACCTTC.